This T cell receptor beta chain emerged from a study of OX40 agonist ivuxolimab in advanced cancers. Study as a whole: Dose-escalation patients suffered from hepatocellular carcinoma, melanoma, renal cell or head and neck cancer. From 23 to 79 years was the age range, with a mean of roughly 59 years, and 70% to 85% were male. Findings and limits, study-wide: Within 6 weeks, CD4+ and CD8+ blood T cells expanded clonally at 0.1 to 3.0 mg/kg. On average, a greater number of expanded clones characterised CD8+ T cells relative to CD4+.

Some clones are missing from TCRdb's copy, which holds only in-frame ones; the method was immunoSEQ multiplex PCR. The data contain around 66,000 clones, roughly 80% of them singletons. Germline V lookup: CDR1 LNHDA, CDR2 SQIVND (reference sequence). This CDR3 is built from 14 residues. The V and J ends lost 5 bases and 7 bases, in that order; junction bases with no gene match: 3. As to this clone: Antigen unknown.

Sequenced here: CD4+ or CD8+ T cells sorted from blood, sampled in a trial of the OX40 agonist ivuxolimab. This receptor was identified in an adult with an advanced solid tumor such as melanoma, head and neck, liver or kidney cancer. V usage is TRBV19 and J usage is TRBJ2-1; TRBD2 aligns across 12 bases. CDR3 loop: CASSPGLAGNEQFF. The CDR3 DNA follows: TGTGCCAGTAGTCCGGGACTAGCGGGTAATGAGCAGTTCTTC.